The 19 T cell receptor beta chains presented below share a single source sample, sequenced in a study of human T cells and chemical hapten exposure. TCRdb re-derived calls from the RACE reads in MiXCR, one entry per CDR3 protein. The table records over 300,000 distinct CDR3 sequences, 4.5% to 6% of them present only once. Time point noted: pre-sensitization, week 0. The treatment is: therapeutic diphenylcyclopropenone sensitization with weekly scalp DPC. Material: whole blood, obtained in connection with sensitization to the hapten diphenylcyclopropenone (DPC). Receptors originate from a woman aged 45-65 years with alopecia areata. Some clones in this sample may be carry-over from other donors' samples.

V gene TRBV15 combines with J gene TRBJ1-3, with TRBD1 identical over 7 bases. This CDR3 contains 15 residues. The germline V gene encodes CDR1 LNHNV and CDR2 YYDKDF (reference sequence). The V gene end was trimmed by 3 bases and the J gene end by 1 base; junction bases not matched to a gene: 3. This CDR3 reads CATSRDRTSGNTIYF. CDR3 nucleotides: TGTGCCACCAGCAGGGACAGGACGTCTGGAAACACCATATATTTT.

The V and J genes are TRBV27 and TRBJ1-2; no definite D call. This CDR3 spans 13 amino acids. V dropped 6 bases and J dropped 6 bases, with 14 bases sitting between them. CDR1 and CDR2 from the germline V gene are MNHEY and SMNVEV (reference sequence). CDR3 sequence reads: CASRRVTVDGYTF. In DNA form, the CDR3 reads TGTGCCAGCAGAAGGGTCACAGTCGATGGCTACACCTTC.

This clonotype was seen many times. This chain links TRBV12-3 or TRBV12-4 with TRBJ2-3, with TRBD2 as a possible D gene (7 bases). The CDR3 sequence is 16 residues long. Between the trimmed V and J ends, which lost 5 bases and 4 bases, there was a span of 19 bases. The CDR3 coding sequence is TGTGCCAGCAGTCCTGCTAAGGGGGAGGGCGCAGATACGCAGTATTTT. Protein sequence: CASSPAKGEGADTQYF.

This clonotype was observed many times. The chain couples TRBV7-2 to TRBJ2-1; possible D gene TRBD1, 6 bases. The ends were cut back, 5 bases at V and 7 bases at J, with 15 bases in the middle. The CDR3 sequence is 14 residues long. Germline assignment: CDR1 SGHTA and CDR2 FQGNSA. CDR3 sequence reads: CASSPQGTRNEQFF. Written as DNA, the CDR3 is TGTGCCAGCAGCCCACAGGGAACGAGGAATGAGCAGTTCTTC.

This clonotype was found many times. This chain links TRBV13 with TRBJ2-6; D is undetermined. Trimming pared 5 bases from V and 0 bases from J, leaving 8 bases between. CDR1 is PRHDT, CDR2 FYEKMQ, per germline (reference sequence). The CDR3 sequence is 15 residues long. CDR3 nucleotides: TGTGCCAGCAGCCCACACCTCTCTGGGGCCAACGTCCTGACTTTC. Translating it yields CASSPHLSGANVLTF. The whole variable domain, filled in from reference TRBV13 and TRBJ2-6, reads AAGVIQSPRHLIKEKRETATLKCYPIPRHDTVYWYQQGPGQDPQFLISFYEKMQSDKGSIPDRFSAQQFSDYHSELNMSSLELGDSALYFCASSPHLSGANVLTFGAGSRLTVL.

A few counts support this clonotype. The chain recombines TRBV20-1 with TRBJ1-2, with D possibly TRBD1 on 5 matching bases. The CDR3 contains 12 residues. Trimming removed 7 bases from V and 3 bases from J, with 12 bases in between. The germline CDR1 and CDR2 sequences are DFQATT and SNEGSKA (reference sequence). The CDR3 is CSGTRQYYGYTF. The DNA for the CDR3 is TGCAGTGGAACCAGACAGTACTATGGCTACACCTTC.

The chain is built from TRBV10-3 and TRBJ2-6; no firm D call. Germline CDR1 ENHRY, CDR2 SYGVKD. Trimming took 10 bases from V and 5 from J, leaving 12 bases between them. This CDR3 is 13 amino acids long. CDR3 region: CATLAMRANVLTF. Written as DNA, the CDR3 is TGTGCCACCTTAGCAATGCGGGCCAACGTCCTGACTTTC.

V and J are TRBV29-1 and TRBJ2-7, with TRBD1 matching over 9 bases. J gave up 4 bases and V 7 bases, and 5 bases lay outside the gene matches. The CDR3 totals 12 residues. The germline V gene encodes CDR1 SQVTM and CDR2 ANQGSEA. CDR3 region: CSGGQGSYEQYF. The CDR3 nucleotides are TGCAGCGGTGGACAGGGGTCTTACGAGCAGTACTTC.

The genes are TRBV27 and TRBJ1-1; unclear D gene. This CDR3 region has 15 residues. Per germline, CDR1 MNHEY and CDR2 SMNVEV (reference sequence). The V end lost 0 bases, the J end lost 0 bases, and 8 bases lay between the germline ends. For the CDR3, the DNA is TGTGCCAGCAGTTTATCCCCGACGGTGAACACTGAAGCTTTCTTT. Residues: CASSLSPTVNTEAFF.

This clonotype was observed a handful of times. The chain is built from TRBV6-2 or TRBV6-3 and TRBJ2-2; D is unresolved. The CDR3 length is 15 residues. V was pared by 4 bases and J by 1 base, with 10 bases between. The germline V gene has CDR1 MNHEY and CDR2 SVGEGT. The CDR3 DNA follows: TGTGCCAGCAGTTCCCCTCCGGGGAACACCGGGGAGCTGTTTTTT. This encodes CASSSPPGNTGELFF.

The table lists this clonotype with a few counts. CDR3 amino acids: CASSSGGAGNQPQHF. In nucleotides, the CDR3 is TGTGCCAGCAGTTCGGGAGGGGCAGGGAATCAGCCCCAGCATTTT. The gene calls are TRBV6-2 or TRBV6-3 and TRBJ1-5; the D gene is possibly TRBD1 (5 bases). CDR3 length equals 15 residues. The V gene's germline CDR1 is MNHEY and CDR2 SVGEGT. V was cut by 4 bases and J by 4 bases, with 14 bases left in between.

In its sample, this clonotype was seen many times. The rearrangement joins TRBV4-3 to TRBJ2-1, with a tentative D call TRBD2 (7 bases). This CDR3 has 17 amino acids. Germline CDR1 reads LGHNA; CDR2 reads YSLEER. V lost 1 base, J lost 4 bases, and 17 bases lay in between. CDR3 amino acids: CASSQGPGAGVYNEQFF. The CDR3 DNA is TGCGCCAGCAGCCAAGGCCCAGGGGCGGGAGTGTACAATGAGCAGTTCTTC.

This clonotype was recorded a few times. The chain has TRBV12-3 or TRBV12-4 and TRBJ2-2; D ambiguous. The CDR3 has 15 amino acids. V was cut by 3 bases and J by 1 base, with 9 bases left in between. The CDR3 here is CASSFRLGNTGELFF. DNA for the CDR3: TGTGCCAGCAGTTTTCGTCTAGGGAACACCGGGGAGCTGTTTTTT.

This clonotype was observed many times. The V call is TRBV5-1, the J call TRBJ1-1; no clear D gene. The CDR3 has 15 residues. Germline V gene sequence: CDR1 SGHRS, CDR2 YFSETQ. V gave up 0 bases and J gave up 0 bases, with 9 bases separating them. The DNA of the CDR3 is TGCGCCAGCAGCTTGGCCACGGCTTTGAACACTGAAGCTTTCTTT. The encoded protein is CASSLATALNTEAFF.

This clonotype came up a few times. The rearrangement links TRBV12-3 or TRBV12-4 to TRBJ2-1; the D gene could be TRBD1 or TRBD2 (5 bases each). V dropped 3 bases and J dropped 5 bases, with 8 bases sitting between them. This CDR3 has 13 residues. The chain's CDR3 is CASSFEGHNEQFF. In DNA, the CDR3 is TGTGCCAGCAGTTTCGAGGGGCACAATGAGCAGTTCTTC.

This clonotype was recorded at least ten times. The CDR3 here is CASSESIGAPYEQYF. The DNA of the CDR3 is TGCGCCAGCAGTGAGTCGATAGGGGCTCCCTACGAGCAGTACTTC. The chain employs TRBV10-2 and TRBJ2-7; the D gene is possibly TRBD1 (5 bases). Deletions cut 0 bases from V and 2 bases from J, with 11 bases between. In germline, CDR1 is WSHSY, CDR2 SAAADI. There are 15 residues in the CDR3.

This chain links TRBV21-1 with TRBJ1-3; the table assigns TRBD1, which was not confirmed against the DNA. TRBV21-1 is noted as a pseudogene. This CDR3 has 14 amino acids. CDR3 nucleotide sequence: TGTGCCAGCAGTGACCGGGACAGTGGAAACACCATATATTTT. Translation: CASSDRDSGNTIYF.

This clonotype appeared many times. This chain connects TRBV21-1 to TRBJ2-7. TRBV21-1 counts as a pseudogene. This CDR3 is built from 14 residues. CDR3 region: CASSKESSPYEQYF. The CDR3 coding sequence is TGTGCCAGCAGCAAGGAAAGTTCTCCCTACGAGCAGTACTTC.

The chain couples TRBV28 to TRBJ2-7; a possible D gene is TRBD1 (5 bases). Per the germline V gene, CDR1 is MDHEN and CDR2 is SYDVKM. V gave up 7 bases and J gave up 5 bases, with 15 bases separating them. The CDR3 is 13 residues long. The CDR3, as DNA: TGTGCCAGCACCGCCGGCAGGGATAACGAGCAGTACTTC. Residues: CASTAGRDNEQYF.